These 14 T cell receptor beta chains originate from one sample sequenced in a study of immune evolution from preneoplasia to lung adenocarcinoma. Sequencing was performed with immunoSEQ multiplex PCR; in TCRdb, only in-frame clones are kept and a portion is missing. The sample records about 5,700 clones, roughly four fifths being singletons. The sequencing sample was made of FFPE adjacent normal lung tissue. These receptors were taken from a person between 65 and 79 years old with lung adenocarcinoma.

The chain carries TRBV7-9 and TRBJ2-2; weak D call: TRBD2 (7 bases). The V gene lost 9 bases and the J gene lost 1 base, with 12 bases spanning the gap. CDR1 is SEHNR, CDR2 FQNEAQ, per germline (reference sequence). The CDR3 runs to 14 residues. CDR3 residues: CARSGTKNTGELFF. CDR3 in DNA: TGTGCCAGGAGCGGGACAAAGAACACCGGGGAGCTGTTTTTT.

The genes are TRBV5-6 and TRBJ1-5; 7 bases line up with TRBD1. This CDR3 region has 16 residues. Germline values: CDR1 SGHDT, CDR2 YYEEEE. V trimming: 5 bases; J trimming: 8 bases; junction bases outside the gene matches: 16. Here the CDR3 DNA reads TGTGCCAGCAGGGCTAAGGGGGCGTCCGTTATCAAGCCCCAGCATTTT. Translating it yields CASRAKGASVIKPQHF. Looking up the rest from reference TRBV5-6 and TRBJ1-5 gives the full variable domain: DAGVTQSPTHLIKTRGQQVTLRCSPKSGHDTVSWYQQALGQGPQFIFQYYEEEERQRGNFPDRFSGHQFPNYSSELNVNALLLGDSALYLCASRAKGASVIKPQHFGDGTRLSIL.

V usage is TRBV5-1 and J usage is TRBJ2-3, with D maybe TRBD1 (6 bases). Germline CDR1 SGHRS, CDR2 YFSETQ. V was cut by 4 bases and J by 1 base, with 10 bases left in between. The CDR3 consists of 14 residues. The CDR3 sequence is CASSIQGGTDTQYF. The CDR3 nucleotides read TGCGCCAGCAGCATACAGGGTGGCACAGATACGCAGTATTTT.

This clone was recorded a few times. The chain couples TRBV11-2 to TRBJ2-7; D tentatively fits TRBD1 or TRBD2 (5 bases each). CDR1 and CDR2 from the germline V gene are SGHAT and FQNNGV. The CDR3 loop spans 15 amino acids. Trimming shortened V by 5 bases and J by 0 bases, and 14 bases separated the two germline ends. Here the CDR3 reads CASSPGTASSYEQYF. CDR3 DNA: TGTGCCAGCAGCCCTGGGACGGCGAGCTCCTACGAGCAGTACTTC.

This chain connects TRBV27 to TRBJ1-5; the D is unclear. Germline CDR1 and CDR2: MNHEY and SMNVEV (reference sequence). This CDR3 has 12 residues. The germline V and J ends were trimmed by 4 bases and 9 bases, with 10 bases remaining between them. The CDR3 region has the DNA TGTGCCAGCAGTTCGGGCGGCGGGCCCCAGCATTTT. It encodes CASSSGGGPQHF.

The chain uses TRBV6-6 and TRBJ2-1, with 8 bases matching TRBD1. The CDR3 is 14 amino acids. The junction had 4 bases not matched to a gene; V was cut back by 9 bases and J by 0 bases. The germline gives CDR1 MNHNY, CDR2 SVGAGI (reference sequence). This CDR3 reads CASAGTGSYNEQFF. DNA for the CDR3: TGTGCCAGTGCCGGGACAGGCTCCTACAATGAGCAGTTCTTC.

This clone has only one observation. The rearrangement links TRBV29-1 to TRBJ1-5, with unresolved D. Germline V gene lookup returns CDR1 SQVTM and CDR2 ANQGSEA. The V end was cut by 6 bases, the J end by 5 bases, with 11 bases between. This CDR3 region has 12 residues. The CDR3 is CSVGSHDQPQHF. CDR3 DNA: TGCAGCGTGGGAAGCCATGATCAGCCCCAGCATTTT.

The gene calls are TRBV2 and TRBJ2-5, with 11 positions matching TRBD2. The CDR3 is made up of 15 amino acids. The trim removed 3 bases at V and 4 bases at J, leaving 4 bases unmatched. CDR1 is SNHLY and CDR2 is FYNNEI in the germline V gene. CDR3 protein: CASSDGLAGLETQYF. The CDR3 DNA follows: TGTGCCAGCAGTGATGGACTAGCGGGTTTAGAGACCCAGTACTTC.

The rearrangement joins TRBV7-2 to TRBJ1-5, with unresolved D. From germline, CDR1 is SGHTA and CDR2 FQGNSA. There are 13 residues in the CDR3. Trimming took off 5 bases at V and 5 bases at J, with 10 bases between the two ends. The DNA of the CDR3 is TGTGCCAGCAGCCCGCTGCCCGATCAGCCCCAGCATTTT. Translated: CASSPLPDQPQHF.

This CDR3 is CASSAGSPSYEQYF. CDR3 nucleotide sequence: TGCGCCAGCAGTGCGGGATCTCCAAGCTACGAGCAGTACTTC. The rearrangement uses TRBV10-1 and TRBJ2-7; D is possibly TRBD2 (5 bases). The germline CDR1 and CDR2 sequences are WNHNN and SYGVQD (reference sequence). The V end lost 4 bases, the J end lost 3 bases, and 13 bases lay between the germline ends. This CDR3 has 14 residues.

The chain recombines TRBV18 with TRBJ2-7; TRBD2 matches 7 bases. The CDR3 sequence is 15 residues long. CDR1 is KGHSH, CDR2 LQKENI, per germline. Trimming took 3 bases from V and 6 from J; bases not matched to a gene: 11. The CDR3 here is CASSPLDAGEGEQYF. In DNA form, the CDR3 reads TGTGCCAGCTCACCTTTGGATGCGGGGGAAGGCGAGCAGTACTTC. Filled out from reference TRBV18 and TRBJ2-7, the complete variable domain reads NAGVMQNPRHLVRRRGQEARLRCSPMKGHSHVYWYRQLPEEGLKFMVYLQKENIIDESGMPKERFSAEFPKEGPSILRIQQVVRGDSAAYFCASSPLDAGEGEQYFGPGTRLTVT.

The chain has TRBV6-5 and TRBJ1-2; D is uncertain. Germline values: CDR1 MNHEY, CDR2 SVGAGI. V shed 5 bases and J shed 2 bases, with 9 bases lying between them. The CDR3 is 13 residues long. CDR3 residues: CASSESTNYGYTF. The CDR3 DNA sequence: TGTGCCAGCAGTGAGAGTACAAACTATGGCTACACCTTC.

This clone has more than one count but fewer than ten. This chain connects TRBV6-6 to TRBJ2-1, with D hard to call. The V end lost 5 bases, the J end lost 8 bases, and 10 bases lay between the germline ends. The CDR3 consists of 12 residues. Germline-derived CDR1 and CDR2 are MNHNY and SVGAGI (reference sequence). The CDR3 loop is CASSKRVDEQFF. CDR3 DNA: TGTGCCAGCAGTAAAAGGGTTGATGAGCAGTTCTTC.

This clone rates as large. The chain recombines TRBV11-2 with TRBJ2-7; TRBD2 aligns across 12 bases. Germline V gives CDR1 SGHAT, CDR2 FQNNGV. The CDR3 is 14 residues long. V was clipped by 6 bases and J by 3 bases; unmatched bases: 3. CDR3 in DNA: TGTGCCAGCAGTTGGACTAGCGGGGACTACGAGCAGTACTTC. Translating it yields CASSWTSGDYEQYF.